Detailed here is one TCR beta chain. This record comes from a study of blood T cell repertoires in COVID-19. Turning to the study itself: The United States, Italy and Spain supplied acute and convalescent COVID-19 samples.

CDR1 is SGDLS and CDR2 is YYNGEE in the germline V gene. The length of the CDR3 is 14 residues. V lost 3 bases and J lost 10, with 14 bases in between. As processed by the authors: By means of reference gene primer amplification, nucleated cell counts were estimated. Here immunoSEQ multiplex PCR was the method, and the copy in TCRdb shows in-frame clones only, minus some. The V and J calls and clone size come from that table; D and trimming were worked out from the DNA. Of about 260,000 clones listed, 75% to 90% are singletons. Material: peripheral blood. The V gene is TRBV9, the J gene TRBJ1-6, with no clear D. The source of this sequence is a man aged 30 to 45 with active or convalescent COVID-19. CDR3: CASSGTGGGSPLHF. As DNA, the CDR3 is TGTGCCAGCAGCGGGACGGGAGGAGGGTCACCCCTCCACTTT. The full variable domain, rest sourced from reference TRBV9 and TRBJ1-6, is DSGVTQTPKHLITATGQRVTLRCSPRSGDLSVYWYQQSLDQGLQFLIQYYNGEERAKGNILERFSAQQFPDLHSELNLSSLELGDSALYFCASSGTGGGSPLHFGNGTRLTVT.